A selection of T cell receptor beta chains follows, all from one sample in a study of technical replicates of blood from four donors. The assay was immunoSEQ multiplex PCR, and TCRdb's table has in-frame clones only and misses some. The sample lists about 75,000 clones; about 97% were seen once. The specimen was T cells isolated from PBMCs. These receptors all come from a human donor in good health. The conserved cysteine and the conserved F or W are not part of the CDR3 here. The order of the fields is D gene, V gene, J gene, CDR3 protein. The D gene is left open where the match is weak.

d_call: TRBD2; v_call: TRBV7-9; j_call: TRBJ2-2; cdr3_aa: ASTLLLAGYTGELF
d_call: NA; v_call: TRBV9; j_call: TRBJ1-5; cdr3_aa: ASSKGGGGNQPQH
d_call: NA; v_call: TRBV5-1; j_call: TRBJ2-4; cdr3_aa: ASSPLAKNIQY
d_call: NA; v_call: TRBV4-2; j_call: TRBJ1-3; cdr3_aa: ASSQESRGGGNTIY
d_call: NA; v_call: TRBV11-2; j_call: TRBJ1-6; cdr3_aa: ASSFNRENSPLH
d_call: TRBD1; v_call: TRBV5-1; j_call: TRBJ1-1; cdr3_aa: ASSPPPGGPTEAF
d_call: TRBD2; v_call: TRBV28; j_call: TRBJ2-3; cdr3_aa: ASWTSGRTDTQY
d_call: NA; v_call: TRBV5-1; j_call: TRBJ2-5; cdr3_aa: ASSLGHTEETQY
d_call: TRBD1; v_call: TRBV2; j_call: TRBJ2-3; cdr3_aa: ARRQGTETDTQY
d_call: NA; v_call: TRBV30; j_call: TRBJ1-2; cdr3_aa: AWNLAYGYT
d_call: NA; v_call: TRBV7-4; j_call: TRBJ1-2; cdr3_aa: ASSLDSRANYGYT
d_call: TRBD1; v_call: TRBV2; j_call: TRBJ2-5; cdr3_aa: ASRVPWTGQQETQY
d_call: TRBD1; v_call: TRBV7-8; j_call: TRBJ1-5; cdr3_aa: ASSWDRSNQPQH
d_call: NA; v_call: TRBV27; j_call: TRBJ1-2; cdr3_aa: ASSYKLPGPYGYT
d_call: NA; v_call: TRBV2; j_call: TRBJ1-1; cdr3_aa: ARKIAGNTEAF
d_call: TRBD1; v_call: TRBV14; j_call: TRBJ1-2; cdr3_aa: ASSQAGQGRNGYT
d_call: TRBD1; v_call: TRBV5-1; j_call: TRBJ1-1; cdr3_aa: ASSLGQGGMNTEAF
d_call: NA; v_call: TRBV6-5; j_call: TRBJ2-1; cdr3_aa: ASSYSTAVSEDEQF
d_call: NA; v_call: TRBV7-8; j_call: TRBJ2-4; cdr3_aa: ASSLARGAAENIQY
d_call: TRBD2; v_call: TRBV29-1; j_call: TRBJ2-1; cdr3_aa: SVGRGLAPNEQF
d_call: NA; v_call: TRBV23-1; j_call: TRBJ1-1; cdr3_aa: ASTQQDSHGDTEAF
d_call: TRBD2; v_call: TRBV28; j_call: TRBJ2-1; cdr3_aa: ASSPVAGAYNEQF
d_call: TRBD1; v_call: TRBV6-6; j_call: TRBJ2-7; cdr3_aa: ASTRDSYEQY
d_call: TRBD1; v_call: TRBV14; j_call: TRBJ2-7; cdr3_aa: ASSQALGQGIYEQY
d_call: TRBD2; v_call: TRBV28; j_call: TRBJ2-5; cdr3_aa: ASSLTSGVVETQY
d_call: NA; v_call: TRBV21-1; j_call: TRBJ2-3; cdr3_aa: ASSKGSSPPGDTQY
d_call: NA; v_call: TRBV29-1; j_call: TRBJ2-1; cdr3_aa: SAAREEVWF
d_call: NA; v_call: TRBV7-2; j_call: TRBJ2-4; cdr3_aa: ASSLNGNWEWAKNIQY
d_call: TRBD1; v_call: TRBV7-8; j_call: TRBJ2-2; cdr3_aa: ASSLTGVRVGELF
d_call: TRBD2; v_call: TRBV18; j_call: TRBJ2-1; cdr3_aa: ASSQTTSGYNEQF
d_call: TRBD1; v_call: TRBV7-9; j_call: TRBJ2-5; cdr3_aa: ASSPTTGFRFAETQY
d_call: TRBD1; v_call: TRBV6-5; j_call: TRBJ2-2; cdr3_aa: ASTHQGESTGELF
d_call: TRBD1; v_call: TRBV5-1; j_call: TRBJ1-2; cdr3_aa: ASSPEATGSYGYT
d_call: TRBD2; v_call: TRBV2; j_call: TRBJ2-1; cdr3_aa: ASTPGTSSYNEQF
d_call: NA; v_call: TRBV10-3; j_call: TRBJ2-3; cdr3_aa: ATLLGHQGDTQY
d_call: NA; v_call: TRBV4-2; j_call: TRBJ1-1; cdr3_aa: ASRVVGGTEAF
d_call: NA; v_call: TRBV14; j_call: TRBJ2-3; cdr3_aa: ASSQVRGTPSPDTQY
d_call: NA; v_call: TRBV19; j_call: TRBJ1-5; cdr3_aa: ASQGHMSNQPQH
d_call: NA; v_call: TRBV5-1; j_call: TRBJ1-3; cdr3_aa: ASSSQTGNSGNTIY
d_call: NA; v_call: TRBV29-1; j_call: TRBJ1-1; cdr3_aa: SVASGGRDTEAF
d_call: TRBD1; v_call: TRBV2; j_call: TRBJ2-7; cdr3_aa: ASSEYGQGYEQY
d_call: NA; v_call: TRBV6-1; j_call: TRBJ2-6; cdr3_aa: ASSEVFGANVLT
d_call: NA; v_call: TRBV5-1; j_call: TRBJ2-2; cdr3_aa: ASSLGQHTGELF
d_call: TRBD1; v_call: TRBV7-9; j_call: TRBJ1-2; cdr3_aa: ASSLAPGGDNYGYT
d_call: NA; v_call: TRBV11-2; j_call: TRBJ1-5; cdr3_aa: ASSLRGYSNQPQH
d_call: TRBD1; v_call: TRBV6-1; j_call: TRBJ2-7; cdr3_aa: ASRAVGTGTYEQY